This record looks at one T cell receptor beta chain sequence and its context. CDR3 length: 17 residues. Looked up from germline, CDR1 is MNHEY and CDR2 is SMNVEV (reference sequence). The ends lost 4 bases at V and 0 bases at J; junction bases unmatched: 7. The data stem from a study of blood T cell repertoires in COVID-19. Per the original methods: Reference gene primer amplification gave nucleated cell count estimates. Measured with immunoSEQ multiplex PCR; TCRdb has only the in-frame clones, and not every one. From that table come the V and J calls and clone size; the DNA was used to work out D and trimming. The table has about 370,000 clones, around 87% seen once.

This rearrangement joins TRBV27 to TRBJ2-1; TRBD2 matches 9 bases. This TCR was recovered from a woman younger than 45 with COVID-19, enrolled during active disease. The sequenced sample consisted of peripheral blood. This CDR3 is CASSSRPGLASYNEQFF. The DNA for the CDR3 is TGTGCCAGCAGTTCCCGACCGGGACTAGCCTCCTACAATGAGCAGTTCTTC.